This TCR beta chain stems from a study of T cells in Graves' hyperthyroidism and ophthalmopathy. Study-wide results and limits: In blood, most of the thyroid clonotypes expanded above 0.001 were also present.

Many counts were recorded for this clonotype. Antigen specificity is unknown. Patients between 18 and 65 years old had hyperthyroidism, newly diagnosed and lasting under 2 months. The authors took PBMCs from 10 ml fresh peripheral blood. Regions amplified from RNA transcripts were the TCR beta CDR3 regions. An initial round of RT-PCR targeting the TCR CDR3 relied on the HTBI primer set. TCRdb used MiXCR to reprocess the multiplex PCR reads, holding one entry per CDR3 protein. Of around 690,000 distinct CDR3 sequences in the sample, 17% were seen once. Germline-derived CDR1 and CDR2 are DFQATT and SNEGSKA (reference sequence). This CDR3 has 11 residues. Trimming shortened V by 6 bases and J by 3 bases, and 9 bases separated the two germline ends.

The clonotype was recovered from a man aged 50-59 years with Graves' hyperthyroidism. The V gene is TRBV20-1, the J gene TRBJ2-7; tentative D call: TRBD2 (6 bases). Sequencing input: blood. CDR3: CSAATSYEQYF. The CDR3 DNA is TGCAGTGCAGCGACTAGCTACGAGCAGTACTTC.